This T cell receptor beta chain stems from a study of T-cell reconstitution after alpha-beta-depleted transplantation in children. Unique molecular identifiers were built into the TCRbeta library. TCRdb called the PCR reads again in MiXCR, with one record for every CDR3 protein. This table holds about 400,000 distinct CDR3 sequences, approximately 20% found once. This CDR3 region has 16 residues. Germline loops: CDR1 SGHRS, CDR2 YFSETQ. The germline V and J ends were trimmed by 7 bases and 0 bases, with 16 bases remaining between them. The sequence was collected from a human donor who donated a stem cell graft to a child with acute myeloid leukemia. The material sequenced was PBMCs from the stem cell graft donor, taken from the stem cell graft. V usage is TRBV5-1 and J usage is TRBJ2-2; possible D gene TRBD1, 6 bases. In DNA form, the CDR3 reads TGCGCCAGCTCTCCAGAAACAGGGACGAACACCGGGGAGCTGTTTTTT. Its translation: CASSPETGTNTGELFF. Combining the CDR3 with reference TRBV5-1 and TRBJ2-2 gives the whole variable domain KAGVTQTPRYLIKTRGQQVTLSCSPISGHRSVSWYQQTPGQGLQFLFEYFSETQRNKGNFPGRFSGRQFSNSRSEMNVSTLELGDSALYLCASSPETGTNTGELFFGEGSRLTVL.